Below are 28 T cell receptor beta chains sequenced from a single sample in a study of molecular identifiers for immune sequencing clone quantification. A single record per CDR3 protein comes from TCRdb applying MiXCR to the PCR reads. The sample has hundreds of thousands of distinct CDR3 sequences, roughly 24% seen once. Material: naive CD8+ T cells from blood, with Jurkat cell RNA spiked in. This sample's subset: FACS-sorted CD8+CD4-CCR7+CD45RA+ naive T cells. The origin of the receptors is a human donor in good health. Some libraries in this study had Jurkat cell RNA spiked in.

This clonotype was seen many times. The rearrangement uses TRBV5-6 and TRBJ2-7; D is possibly TRBD2 (6 bases). Germline CDR1 is SGHDT and CDR2 is YYEEEE. The CDR3 totals 13 residues. Trimming removed 2 bases at V and 4 bases at J, with 10 bases between. As DNA, the CDR3 is TGTGCCAGCAGCTTCGGACTACTGTACGAGCAGTACTTC. Translation: CASSFGLLYEQYF.

This clonotype came up a few times. V usage is TRBV23-1 and J usage is TRBJ2-7, with D perhaps given as TRBD1 or TRBD2 (5 bases each). TRBV23-1 is an open reading frame, and its role is uncertain. Trimming removed 0 bases at V and 3 bases at J, with 15 bases between. This CDR3 contains 16 residues. CDR3 bases: TGCGCCAGCAGTCAATCGGGGACCCCGGCCAGCTACGAGCAGTACTTC. Its protein product is CASSQSGTPASYEQYF.

The J gene is TRBJ2-1, the V gene TRBV11-2, with D hard to call. The length of the CDR3 is 13 residues. The germline gives CDR1 SGHAT, CDR2 FQNNGV. The V end lost 6 bases, the J end lost 0 bases, and 6 bases lay between the germline ends. CDR3 nucleotide sequence: TGTGCCAGCAGTGCAAGCTCCTACAATGAGCAGTTCTTC. Translating it yields CASSASSYNEQFF.

As for this clonotype: The junction departs from the called germline gene at one end, perhaps through a read error. This rearrangement joins TRBV12-3 or TRBV12-4 to TRBJ2-2; no firm D call. This CDR3 region has 13 residues. The chain's CDR3 is CASLGTNTRELFF. Here the CDR3 DNA reads TGTGCCAGCCTTGGCACCAACACCAGGGAGCTGTTTTTT.

Concerning this clonotype: This may arise from a read error, as a much more abundant clone is one base away. The V call is TRBV10-3, the J call TRBJ2-5; no clear D gene. CDR3 size: 14 residues. Per germline, CDR1 ENHRY and CDR2 SYGVKD. The chain's CDR3 is CAISEMGSAETQCF. The CDR3, as DNA: TGTGCCATCAGTGAGATGGGGTCCGCAGAGACCCAGTGCTTC.

The table lists this clonotype with a few counts. The CDR3 loop is CASSLSGPTEAFF. The CDR3 DNA sequence: TGTGCCAGCAGCCTGTCCGGGCCCACTGAAGCTTTCTTT. The chain uses TRBV6-2 or TRBV6-3 and TRBJ1-1; no clear D gene. V was pared by 6 bases and J by 4 bases, with 12 bases between. This CDR3 spans 13 amino acids. CDR1 and CDR2 from the germline V gene are MNHEY and SVGEGT.

This clonotype was picked up a small number of times. This chain uses TRBV6-5 with TRBJ2-2; 8 bases line up with TRBD2. Germline CDR1 and CDR2: MNHEY and SVGAGI. This CDR3 comprises 15 residues. V trimming: 2 bases; J trimming: 6 bases; junction bases outside the gene matches: 5. CDR3 residues: CASSYPGGAAGELFF. The DNA of the CDR3 is TGTGCCAGCAGTTACCCCGGGGGGGCGGCCGGGGAGCTGTTTTTT.

With respect to this clonotype: The junction departs from the called germline gene at one end, perhaps through a read error. This sequence joins TRBV7-6 and TRBJ2-3; perhaps TRBD2 as D (6 bases). The germline V gene has CDR1 SGHVS and CDR2 FNYEAQ. The CDR3 runs to 17 residues. This CDR3 reads CTSSLMLAGTSTDTQYF. CDR3 nucleotide sequence: TGTACCAGCAGCTTAATGTTGGCGGGAACTAGCACAGATACGCAGTATTTT.

The V gene is TRBV13, the J gene TRBJ1-1; no clear D gene. Trimming took 5 bases from V and 1 from J, leaving 8 bases between them. Germline-derived CDR1 and CDR2 are PRHDT and FYEKMQ (reference sequence). The CDR3 runs to 13 residues. The CDR3 DNA follows: TGTGCCAGCAGCATCCCAGAGAACACTGAAGCTTTCTTT. This translates into CASSIPENTEAFF.

This clonotype was recorded many times. This chain connects TRBV14 to TRBJ2-3; D may be TRBD2 (5 bases). Between the trimmed V and J ends, which lost 1 base and 4 bases, there was a span of 9 bases. The CDR3 runs 14 residues. Germline assignment: CDR1 SGHDN and CDR2 FVKESK. The CDR3 loop is CASSQVTEADTQYF. Written as DNA, the CDR3 is TGTGCCAGCAGCCAAGTGACGGAGGCAGATACGCAGTATTTT. Based on the CDR3 plus reference TRBV14 and TRBJ2-3, the full variable domain is EAGVTQFPSHSVIEKGQTVTLRCDPISGHDNLYWYRRVMGKEIKFLLHFVKESKQDESGMPNNRFLAERTGGTYSTLKVQPAELEDSGVYFCASSQVTEADTQYFGPGTRLTVL.

Turning to this clonotype: The junction and the germline gene differ at one end; a read error may be behind it. The chain links TRBV6-5 to TRBJ1-1; D is possibly TRBD1 (5 bases). CDR3 length: 14 residues. Germline values: CDR1 MNHEY, CDR2 SVGAGI. CDR3 DNA: TGTGCCAGCAGTTACTCTTGGGGCAACACTGAAGTTTTCTTT. Its protein is CASSYSWGNTEVFF.

This clonotype was counted only a few times. The chain recombines TRBV6-6 with TRBJ2-1, with 7 nucleotides matching TRBD2. The germline CDR1 and CDR2 sequences are MNHNY and SVGAGI (reference sequence). This CDR3 is built from 13 residues. J lost 9 bases, V lost 7 bases, and 9 bases had no gene match. CDR3 residues: CASTGVAGVEQFF. The DNA for the CDR3 is TGTGCCAGCACAGGTGTGGCGGGGGTTGAGCAGTTCTTC.

The chain couples TRBV28 to TRBJ1-1; tentatively, D is TRBD1 (6 bases). This CDR3 has 16 amino acids. Germline CDR1 is MDHEN and CDR2 is SYDVKM. V lost 11 bases and J 4 bases, leaving 26 bases between the germline ends. The CDR3 here is CAAKTIKQGKFTEAFF. As DNA, the CDR3 is TGTGCCGCCAAGACAATAAAACAGGGAAAGTTCACTGAAGCTTTCTTT.

The genes are TRBV4-1 and TRBJ2-1, with 10 bases matching TRBD2. The germline CDR1 and CDR2 sequences are MGHRA and YSYEKL. The CDR3 is made up of 14 amino acids. V shed 4 bases and J 4 bases; nucleotides not matched to a gene: 1. CDR3 residues: CASSPTSGYNEQFF. The CDR3 coding sequence is TGCGCCAGCAGCCCGACTAGCGGGTACAATGAGCAGTTCTTC.

This clonotype came up many times. The chain carries TRBV7-6 and TRBJ2-3; 7 bases align to TRBD1. Germline V gives CDR1 SGHVS, CDR2 FNYEAQ. The CDR3 length is 15 residues. V was clipped by 1 base and J by 4 bases; unmatched bases: 5. The DNA for the CDR3 is TGTGCCAGCAGCTTAGGGACAGGAAGTCCAGATACGCAGTATTTT. Its protein is CASSLGTGSPDTQYF.

The chain recombines TRBV7-6 with TRBJ2-5; 9 bases are shared with TRBD1. J was trimmed by 2 bases and V by 3 bases; bases with no gene match: 4. The germline CDR1 and CDR2 sequences are SGHVS and FNYEAQ. The CDR3 sequence is 15 residues long. The CDR3 nucleotides are TGTGCCAGCAGCTTGGACAGGGGCCTGCAAGAGACCCAGTACTTC. Amino acid sequence: CASSLDRGLQETQYF.

With respect to this clonotype: This clone may be a read error of a much larger clone one base away. The rearrangement joins TRBV7-6 to TRBJ1-3; D is undetermined. This CDR3 spans 14 amino acids. The germline CDR1 and CDR2 sequences are SGHVS and FNYEAQ. In nucleotides, the CDR3 is TGTGCCAGCAGCTTATCCGGAGCAGCAAACACCATGTATTTT. It translates to CASSLSGAANTMYF.

Ten or more counts support this clonotype. The chain carries TRBV28 and TRBJ1-5, with 8 bases that match TRBD1. This CDR3 has 15 residues. CDR1 and CDR2 from the germline V gene are MDHEN and SYDVKM. Trimming removed 2 bases from V and 7 bases from J; junction bases left unmatched: 7. The CDR3 sequence: CASSLIAGGYQPQHF. Written as DNA, the CDR3 is TGTGCCAGCAGTTTAATTGCAGGGGGCTACCAGCCCCAGCATTTT.

The chain joins TRBV3-1 to TRBJ1-1; 9 bases are shared with TRBD1. The CDR3 runs to 14 residues. V lost 5 bases, J lost 4 bases, and 5 bases stayed unmatched. CDR1 and CDR2 from the germline V gene are LGHDT and YNNKEL (reference sequence). The DNA of the CDR3 is TGTGCCAGCAGCGACGGACAGGGGACCACTGAAGCTTTCTTT. Amino acids: CASSDGQGTTEAFF.

The table lists this clonotype with a few counts. The rearrangement uses TRBV7-9 and TRBJ1-2, with TRBD1 matching over 8 bases. V was pared by 5 bases and J by 3 bases, with 11 bases of the junction left unmatched. CDR1 SEHNR and CDR2 FQNEAQ come from the germline V gene (reference sequence). The CDR3 contains 16 residues. The CDR3 DNA reads TGTGCCAGCAGCCTACCGACAGGGGAGGAGGACTATGGCTACACCTTC. Protein sequence: CASSLPTGEEDYGYTF. Filled out from reference TRBV7-9 and TRBJ1-2, the complete variable domain reads DTGVSQNPRHKITKRGQNVTFRCDPISEHNRLYWYRQTLGQGPEFLTYFQNEAQLEKSRLLSDRFSAERPKGSFSTLEIQRTEQGDSAMYLCASSLPTGEEDYGYTFGSGTRLTVV.

V and J are TRBV7-2 and TRBJ2-7, with D perhaps TRBD1 (5 bases). This CDR3 region has 16 residues. V lost 2 bases, J lost 4 bases, and 18 bases lay in between. Germline CDR1 is SGHTA and CDR2 is FQGNSA. In DNA, the CDR3 is TGTGCCAGCAGCTTATCAGTCGGCAGGGCCTGGTACGAGCAGTACTTC. Its protein product is CASSLSVGRAWYEQYF.

The chain recombines TRBV14 with TRBJ2-7; 9 positions agree with TRBD2. The CDR3 loop spans 13 amino acids. The V gene end was trimmed by 3 bases and the J gene end by 6 bases; junction bases not matched to a gene: 3. Germline V CDR1 and CDR2: SGHDN, FVKESK. The CDR3 loop reads CASSHSGSGEQYF. CDR3 in DNA: TGTGCCAGCAGCCATAGCGGGAGCGGCGAGCAGTACTTC.

This chain connects TRBV3-1 to TRBJ1-2; no definite D call. V gave up 2 bases and J gave up 3 bases, with 7 bases separating them. The CDR3 has 13 residues. CDR1 is LGHDT and CDR2 is YNNKEL in the germline V gene (reference sequence). CDR3 coding DNA: TGTGCCAGCAGCCAAATAGGCGACTATGGCTACACCTTC. Its translation: CASSQIGDYGYTF.

This clonotype was counted ten times or more. The J gene is TRBJ1-5, the V gene TRBV2; TRBD1 aligns across 9 bases. The CDR3 has 18 residues. CDR1 is SNHLY and CDR2 is FYNNEI in the germline V gene. J lost 2 bases, V lost 5 bases, and 13 bases had no gene match. CDR3 DNA: TGTGCCAGCAGTTCCGGGACAGGGTCAGAGATCGGCAATCAGCCCCAGCATTTT. Its protein is CASSSGTGSEIGNQPQHF.

Comments on this clonotype: A much larger clone lies one base from this, so it may be a read error. This rearrangement joins TRBV28 to TRBJ2-7; possible D gene TRBD1, 6 bases. The CDR3 has 14 amino acids. Germline-derived CDR1 and CDR2 are MDHEN and SYDVKM. This chain's CDR3 is CACSLLGGSYEQYF. The DNA of the CDR3 is TGTGCCTGCAGTTTATTAGGGGGCTCCTACGAGCAGTACTTC.

This clonotype was found once. With a much larger clone just one base away, this may be a read error. The V call is TRBV7-9, the J call TRBJ2-3; TRBD2 aligns across 8 bases. The CDR3 consists of 16 residues. Germline CDR1 reads SEHNR; CDR2 reads FQNEAQ (reference sequence). CDR3 nucleotides: TGTGCCCGCAGCCCTCTGACTAGCGCAGGCACAGATACGCAGTATTTT. This encodes CARSPLTSAGTDTQYF.

This clonotype was seen many times. The germline gene is not matched at one end of the junction; a read error may be the cause. The CDR3: CAWSLAGVAFTF. The DNA of the CDR3 is TGTGCCTGGAGTCTAGCGGGAGTGGCTTTCACCTTC. This rearrangement joins TRBV30 to TRBJ2-5; 10 nucleotides match TRBD2. This CDR3 is built from 12 residues. Germline values: CDR1 GTSNPN, CDR2 SVGIG (reference sequence).

The chain has TRBV5-6 and TRBJ1-1; TRBD1 agrees at 9 bases. The germline CDR1 and CDR2 sequences are SGHDT and YYEEEE. The junction had 5 bases not matched to a gene; V was cut back by 4 bases and J by 7 bases. This CDR3 comprises 13 residues. Written as DNA, the CDR3 is TGTGCCAGCAGCACTGGGACAGGGCGTGAAGCTTTCTTT. Its translation is CASSTGTGREAFF.